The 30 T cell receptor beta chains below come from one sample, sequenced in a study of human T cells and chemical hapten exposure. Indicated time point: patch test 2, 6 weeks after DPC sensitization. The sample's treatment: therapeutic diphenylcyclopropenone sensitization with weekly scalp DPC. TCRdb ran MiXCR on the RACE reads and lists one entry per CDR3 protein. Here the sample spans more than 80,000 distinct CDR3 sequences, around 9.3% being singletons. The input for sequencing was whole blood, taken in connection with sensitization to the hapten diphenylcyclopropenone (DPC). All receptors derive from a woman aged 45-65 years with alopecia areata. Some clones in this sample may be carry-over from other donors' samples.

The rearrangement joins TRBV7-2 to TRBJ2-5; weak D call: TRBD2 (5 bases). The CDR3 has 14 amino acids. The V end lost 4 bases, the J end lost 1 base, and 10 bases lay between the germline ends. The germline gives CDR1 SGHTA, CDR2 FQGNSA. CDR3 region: CASSSTRGQETQYF. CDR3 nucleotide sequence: TGTGCCAGCAGCTCAACTCGGGGCCAAGAGACCCAGTACTTC.

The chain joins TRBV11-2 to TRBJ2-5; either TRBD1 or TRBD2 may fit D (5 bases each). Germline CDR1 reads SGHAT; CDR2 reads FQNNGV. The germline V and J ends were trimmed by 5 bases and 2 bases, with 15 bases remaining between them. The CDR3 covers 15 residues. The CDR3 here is CASSDRTWGQETQYF. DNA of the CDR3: TGTGCCAGCAGCGATCGAACCTGGGGGCAAGAGACCCAGTACTTC.

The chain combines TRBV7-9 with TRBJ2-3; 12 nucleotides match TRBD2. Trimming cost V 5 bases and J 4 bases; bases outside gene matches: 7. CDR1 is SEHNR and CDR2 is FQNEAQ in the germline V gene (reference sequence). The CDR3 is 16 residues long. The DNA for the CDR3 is TGTGCCAGCAGCACAGGGGGACTAGCGGGTGCAGATACGCAGTATTTT. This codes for CASSTGGLAGADTQYF.

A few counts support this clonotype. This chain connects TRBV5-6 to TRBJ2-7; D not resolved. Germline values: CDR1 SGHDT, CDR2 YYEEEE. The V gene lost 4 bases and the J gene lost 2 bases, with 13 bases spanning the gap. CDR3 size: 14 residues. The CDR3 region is CASSPPSPTYEQYF. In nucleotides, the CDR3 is TGTGCCAGCAGCCCTCCCAGCCCAACCTACGAGCAGTACTTC.

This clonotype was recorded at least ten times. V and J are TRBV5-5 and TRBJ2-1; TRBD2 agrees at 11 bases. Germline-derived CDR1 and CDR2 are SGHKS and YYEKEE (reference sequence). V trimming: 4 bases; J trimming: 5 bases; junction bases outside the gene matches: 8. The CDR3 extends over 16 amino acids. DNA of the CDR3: TGTGCCAGCAGCGCCGGGACTAGCGGTGCCCACAATGAGCAGTTCTTC. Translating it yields CASSAGTSGAHNEQFF.

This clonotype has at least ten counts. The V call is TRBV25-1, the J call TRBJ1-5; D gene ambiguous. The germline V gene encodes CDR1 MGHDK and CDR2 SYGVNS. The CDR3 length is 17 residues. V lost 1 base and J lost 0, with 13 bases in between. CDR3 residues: CASSEFCQRSSNQPQHF. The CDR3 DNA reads TGTGCCAGCAGTGAATTCTGCCAACGAAGTAGCAATCAGCCCCAGCATTTT.

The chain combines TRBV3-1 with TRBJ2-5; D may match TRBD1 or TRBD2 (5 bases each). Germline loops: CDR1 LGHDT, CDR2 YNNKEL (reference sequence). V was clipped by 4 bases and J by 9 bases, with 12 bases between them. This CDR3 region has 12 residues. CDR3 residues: CASSPGRQAQYF. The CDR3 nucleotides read TGTGCCAGCAGCCCGGGACGGCAAGCCCAGTACTTC.

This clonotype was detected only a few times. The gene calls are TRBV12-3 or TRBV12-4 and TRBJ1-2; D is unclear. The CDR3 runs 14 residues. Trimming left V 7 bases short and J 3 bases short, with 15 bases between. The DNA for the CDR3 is TGTGCCAGCACCTCTAGGAGGTTATACTATGGCTACACCTTC. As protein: CASTSRRLYYGYTF.

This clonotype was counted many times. CDR3 sequence: CASSERDPRETQYF. CDR3 coding DNA: TGTGCCAGCAGCGAGCGGGATCCCAGAGAGACCCAGTACTTC. The V and J genes are TRBV7-7 and TRBJ2-5; 7 bases line up with TRBD2. The V gene end was trimmed by 5 bases and the J gene end by 4 bases; junction bases not matched to a gene: 7. CDR1 and CDR2 (germline): SSHAT, FNYEAQ (reference sequence). The CDR3 contains 14 residues. The variable domain in full, with the rest retrieved from reference TRBV7-7 and TRBJ2-5, is GAGVSQSPRYKVTKRGQDVTLRCDPISSHATLYWYQQALGQGPEFLTYFNYEAQPDKSGLPSDRFSAERPEGSISTLTIQRTEQRDSAMYRCASSERDPRETQYFGPGTRLLVL.

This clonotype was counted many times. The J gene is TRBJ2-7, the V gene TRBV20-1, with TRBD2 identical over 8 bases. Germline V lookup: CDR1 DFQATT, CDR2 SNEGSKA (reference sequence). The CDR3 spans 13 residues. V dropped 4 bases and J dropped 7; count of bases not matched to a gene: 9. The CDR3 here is CSAKREGLGEQYF. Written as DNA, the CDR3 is TGCAGTGCTAAACGGGAGGGCCTGGGGGAGCAGTACTTC.

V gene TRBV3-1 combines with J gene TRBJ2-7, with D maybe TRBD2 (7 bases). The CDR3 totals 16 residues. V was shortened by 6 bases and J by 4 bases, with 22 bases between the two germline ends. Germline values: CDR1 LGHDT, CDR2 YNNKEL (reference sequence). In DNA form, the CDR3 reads TGTGCCAGCAGTACTAAGGGGGGGTCGACTGGGTACGAGCAGTACTTC. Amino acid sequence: CASSTKGGSTGYEQYF.

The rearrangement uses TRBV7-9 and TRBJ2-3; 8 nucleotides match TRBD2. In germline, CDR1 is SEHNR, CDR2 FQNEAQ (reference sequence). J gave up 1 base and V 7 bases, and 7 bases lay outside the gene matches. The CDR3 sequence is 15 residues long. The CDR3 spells CASTKTGLGTDTQYF. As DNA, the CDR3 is TGTGCCAGCACTAAAACGGGACTAGGCACAGATACGCAGTATTTT. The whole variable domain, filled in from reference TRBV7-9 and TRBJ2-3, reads DTGVSQNPRHKITKRGQNVTFRCDPISEHNRLYWYRQTLGQGPEFLTYFQNEAQLEKSRLLSDRFSAERPKGSFSTLEIQRTEQGDSAMYLCASTKTGLGTDTQYFGPGTRLTVL.

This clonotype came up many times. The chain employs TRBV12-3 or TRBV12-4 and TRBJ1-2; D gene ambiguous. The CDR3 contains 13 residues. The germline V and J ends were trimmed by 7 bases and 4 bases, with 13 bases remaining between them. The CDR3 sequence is CASTMRVGYGYTF. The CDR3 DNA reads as TGTGCCAGCACCATGAGGGTGGGCTATGGCTACACCTTC.

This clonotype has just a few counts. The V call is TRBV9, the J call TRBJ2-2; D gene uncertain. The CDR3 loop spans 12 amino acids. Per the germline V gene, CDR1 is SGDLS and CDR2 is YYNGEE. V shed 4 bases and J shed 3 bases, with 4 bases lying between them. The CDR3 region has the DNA TGTGCCAGCAGCACCTACACCGGGGAGCTGTTTTTT. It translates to CASSTYTGELFF.

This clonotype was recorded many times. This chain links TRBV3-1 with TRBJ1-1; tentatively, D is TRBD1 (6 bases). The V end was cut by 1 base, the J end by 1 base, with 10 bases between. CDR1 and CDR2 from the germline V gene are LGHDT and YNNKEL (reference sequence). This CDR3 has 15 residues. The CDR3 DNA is TGTGCCAGCAGCCAAGGGGGGACATCGAACACTGAAGCTTTCTTT. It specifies CASSQGGTSNTEAFF.

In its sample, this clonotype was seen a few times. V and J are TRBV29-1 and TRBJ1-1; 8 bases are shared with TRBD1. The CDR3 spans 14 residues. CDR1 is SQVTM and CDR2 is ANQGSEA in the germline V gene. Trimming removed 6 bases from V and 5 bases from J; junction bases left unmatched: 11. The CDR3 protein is CSVARTGRGTEAFF. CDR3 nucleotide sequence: TGCAGCGTGGCTAGGACAGGGCGAGGTACTGAAGCTTTCTTT.

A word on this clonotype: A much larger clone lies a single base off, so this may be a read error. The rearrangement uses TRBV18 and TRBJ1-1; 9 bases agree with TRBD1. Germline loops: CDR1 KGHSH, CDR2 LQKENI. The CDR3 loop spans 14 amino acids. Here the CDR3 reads CVSSLQGAEAEAFF. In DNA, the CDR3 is TGTGTCAGCTCACTACAGGGGGCTGAGGCTGAAGCTTTCTTT.

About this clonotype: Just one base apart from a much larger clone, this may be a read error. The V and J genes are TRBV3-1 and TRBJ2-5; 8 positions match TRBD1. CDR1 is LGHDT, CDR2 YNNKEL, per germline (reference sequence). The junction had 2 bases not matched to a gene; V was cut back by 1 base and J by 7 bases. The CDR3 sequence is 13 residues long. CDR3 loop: CASSQGTGLTQYF. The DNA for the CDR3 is TGTGCCAGCAGCCAAGGGACAGGGCTGACCCAGTACTTC.

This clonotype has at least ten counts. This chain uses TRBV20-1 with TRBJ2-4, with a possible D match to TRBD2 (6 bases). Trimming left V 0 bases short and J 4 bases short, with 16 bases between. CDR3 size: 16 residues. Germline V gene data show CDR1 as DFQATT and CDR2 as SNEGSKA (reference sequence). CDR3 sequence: CSARDFAEGQKNIQYF. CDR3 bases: TGCAGTGCTAGAGATTTTGCGGAGGGTCAAAAAAACATTCAGTACTTC.

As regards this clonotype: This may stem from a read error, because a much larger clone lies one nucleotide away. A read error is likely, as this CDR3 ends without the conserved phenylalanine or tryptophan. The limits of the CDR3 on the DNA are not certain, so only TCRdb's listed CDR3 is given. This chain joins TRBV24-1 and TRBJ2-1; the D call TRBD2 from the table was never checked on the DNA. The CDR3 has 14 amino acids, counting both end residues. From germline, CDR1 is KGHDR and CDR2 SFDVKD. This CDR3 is CATSTSGRAGNIFS.

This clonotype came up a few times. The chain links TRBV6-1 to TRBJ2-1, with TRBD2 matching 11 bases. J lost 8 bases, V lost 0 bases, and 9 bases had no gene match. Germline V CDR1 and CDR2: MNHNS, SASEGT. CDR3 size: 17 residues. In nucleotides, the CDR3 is TGTGCCAGCAGTGAAGCTTTTACTAGCGGGAGAACTCATGAGCAGTTCTTC. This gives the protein CASSEAFTSGRTHEQFF.

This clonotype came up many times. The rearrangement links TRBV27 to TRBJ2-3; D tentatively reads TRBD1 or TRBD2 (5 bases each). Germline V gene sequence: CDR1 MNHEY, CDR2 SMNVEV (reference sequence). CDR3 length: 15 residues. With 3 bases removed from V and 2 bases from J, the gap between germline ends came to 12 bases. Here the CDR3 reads CASSFIGTHTDTQYF. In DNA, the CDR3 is TGTGCCAGCAGTTTTATCGGGACCCACACAGATACGCAGTATTTT.

The CDR3 DNA reads TGCGCCAGCACCGGCCGGACGAACACCGGGGAGCTGTTTTTT. This sequence encodes CASTGRTNTGELFF. This rearrangement joins TRBV5-1 to TRBJ2-2; the D is unclear. Germline CDR1 and CDR2: SGHRS and YFSETQ. The ends were cut back, 6 bases at V and 0 bases at J, with 9 bases in the middle. The CDR3 totals 14 residues.

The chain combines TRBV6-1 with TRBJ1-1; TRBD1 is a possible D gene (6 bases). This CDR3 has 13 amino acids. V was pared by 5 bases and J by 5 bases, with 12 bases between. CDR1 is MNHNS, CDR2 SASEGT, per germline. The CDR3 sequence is CASSLVTGTEAFF. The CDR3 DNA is TGTGCCAGCAGTTTAGTTACAGGGACTGAAGCTTTCTTT.

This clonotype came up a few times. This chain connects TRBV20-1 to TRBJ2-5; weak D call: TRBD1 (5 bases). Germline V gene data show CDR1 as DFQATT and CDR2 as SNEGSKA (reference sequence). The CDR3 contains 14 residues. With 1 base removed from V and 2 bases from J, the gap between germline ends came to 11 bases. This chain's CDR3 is CSARATARQETQYF. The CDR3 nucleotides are TGCAGTGCTAGAGCGACAGCTCGTCAAGAGACCCAGTACTTC.

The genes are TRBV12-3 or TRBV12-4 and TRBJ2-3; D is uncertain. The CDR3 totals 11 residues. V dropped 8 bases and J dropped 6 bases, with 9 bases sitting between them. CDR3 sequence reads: CASCSIDTQYF. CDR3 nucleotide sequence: TGTGCCAGCTGCAGCATCGATACGCAGTATTTT.

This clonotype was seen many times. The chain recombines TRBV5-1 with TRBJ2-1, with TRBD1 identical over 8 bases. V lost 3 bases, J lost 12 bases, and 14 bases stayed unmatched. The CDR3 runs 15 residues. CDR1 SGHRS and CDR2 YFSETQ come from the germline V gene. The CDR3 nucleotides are TGCGCCAGCAGCTACCTCCTCACCTCAGGGGGCGGGCAGTTCTTC. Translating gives CASSYLLTSGGGQFF.

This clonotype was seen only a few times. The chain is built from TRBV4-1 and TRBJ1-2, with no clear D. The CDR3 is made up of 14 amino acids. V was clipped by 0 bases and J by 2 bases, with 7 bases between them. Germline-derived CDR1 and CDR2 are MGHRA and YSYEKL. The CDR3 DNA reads TGCGCCAGCAGCCAAGAAACAGCAAACTATGGCTACACCTTC. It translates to CASSQETANYGYTF.

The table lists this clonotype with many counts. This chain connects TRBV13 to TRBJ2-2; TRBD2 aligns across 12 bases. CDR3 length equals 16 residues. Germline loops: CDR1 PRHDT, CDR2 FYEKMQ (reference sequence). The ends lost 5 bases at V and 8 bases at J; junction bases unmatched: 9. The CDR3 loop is CASSQTTSGRTGELFF. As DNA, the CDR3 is TGTGCCAGCAGCCAGACTACTAGCGGGAGGACAGGGGAGCTGTTTTTT.

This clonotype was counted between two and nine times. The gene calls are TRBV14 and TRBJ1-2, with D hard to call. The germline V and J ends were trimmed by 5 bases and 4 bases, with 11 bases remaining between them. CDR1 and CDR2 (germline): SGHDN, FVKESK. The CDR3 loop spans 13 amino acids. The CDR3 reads CASSVEGRYGYTF. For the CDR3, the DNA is TGTGCCAGCAGCGTGGAGGGTCGCTATGGCTACACCTTC.